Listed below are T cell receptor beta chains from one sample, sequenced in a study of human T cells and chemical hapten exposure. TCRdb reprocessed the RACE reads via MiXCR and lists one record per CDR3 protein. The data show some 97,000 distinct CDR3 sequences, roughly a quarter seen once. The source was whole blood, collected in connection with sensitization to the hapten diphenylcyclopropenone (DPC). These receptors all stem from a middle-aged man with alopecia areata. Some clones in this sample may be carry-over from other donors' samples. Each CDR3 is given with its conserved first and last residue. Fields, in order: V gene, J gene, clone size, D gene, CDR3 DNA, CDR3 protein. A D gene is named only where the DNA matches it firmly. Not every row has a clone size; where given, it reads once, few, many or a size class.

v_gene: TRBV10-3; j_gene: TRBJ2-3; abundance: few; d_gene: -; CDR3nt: TGTGCCATCAGTGGGCAAGCTTCAGATACGCAGTATTTT; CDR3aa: CAISGQASDTQYF
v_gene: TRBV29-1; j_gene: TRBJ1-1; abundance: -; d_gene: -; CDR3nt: TGCAGCGGTAACAGGGACACTGAAGCTTTCTTT; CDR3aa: CSGNRDTEAFF
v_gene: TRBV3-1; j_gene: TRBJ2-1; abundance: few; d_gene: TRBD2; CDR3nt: TGTGCCAGCAGCCCTATCTGGACTAGCGGAGCCTACAATGAGCAGTTCTTC; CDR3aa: CASSPIWTSGAYNEQFF
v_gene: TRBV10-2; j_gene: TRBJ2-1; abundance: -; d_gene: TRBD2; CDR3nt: TGCGCCAGCAGTATGGGGACTAGCGGAAGCTACAATGAGCAGTTCTTC; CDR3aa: CASSMGTSGSYNEQFF
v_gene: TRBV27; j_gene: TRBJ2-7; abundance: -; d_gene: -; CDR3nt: TGTGCCAGCGGTCGCAGGGCCTACGAGCAGTACTTC; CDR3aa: CASGRRAYEQYF
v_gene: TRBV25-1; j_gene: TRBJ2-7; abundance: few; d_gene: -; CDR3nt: TGTGCCAGCAGTGGTAGTCTGTTGGCGGGGGCGGACTACGAGCAGTACTTC; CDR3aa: CASSGSLLAGADYEQYF
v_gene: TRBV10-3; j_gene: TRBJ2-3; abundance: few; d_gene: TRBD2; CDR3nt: TGTGCCATCAGTGAGTCGAAAGCGGGAGGGACCACAGATACGCAGTATTTT; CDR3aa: CAISESKAGGTTDTQYF
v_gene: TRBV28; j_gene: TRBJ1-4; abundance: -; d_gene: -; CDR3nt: TGTGCCAGCAGTCCGAGCCCCAGGAATGAAAAACTGTTTTTT; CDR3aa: CASSPSPRNEKLFF
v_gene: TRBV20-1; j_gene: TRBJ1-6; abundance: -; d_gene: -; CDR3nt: TGCAGTGCTAGAGATCATGGCAGTTCGAACTCCTATAATTCACCCCTCCACTTT; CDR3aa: CSARDHGSSNSYNSPLHF
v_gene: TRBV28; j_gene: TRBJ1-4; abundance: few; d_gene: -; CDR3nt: TGTGCCGCTTGGGGGAATGAAAAACTGTTTTTT; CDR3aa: CAAWGNEKLFF
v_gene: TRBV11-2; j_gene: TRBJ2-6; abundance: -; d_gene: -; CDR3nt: TGTGCCAGCAGCTACAGTGCTGGGGCCAACGTCCTGACTTTC; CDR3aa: CASSYSAGANVLTF
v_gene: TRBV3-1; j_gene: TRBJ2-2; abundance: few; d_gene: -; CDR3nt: TGTGCCAGCAGCCAAGAGAGAGGGCGGGGACCTAACACCGGGGAGCTGTTTTTT; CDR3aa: CASSQERGRGPNTGELFF
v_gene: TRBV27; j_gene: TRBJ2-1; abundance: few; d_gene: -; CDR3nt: TGTGCCAGCAGTTTACGGGGGCCTTCCTACAATGAGCAGTTCTTC; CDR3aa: CASSLRGPSYNEQFF
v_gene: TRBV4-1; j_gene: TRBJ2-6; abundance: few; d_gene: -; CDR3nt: TGCGCCAGCAGCCAAGATGGGAGCTCTGGGGCCAACGTCCTGACTTTC; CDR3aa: CASSQDGSSGANVLTF
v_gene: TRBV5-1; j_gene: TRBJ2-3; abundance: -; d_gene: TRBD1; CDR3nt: TGCGCCAGCAGCTCAGACAGGGCCATTACAGATACGCAGTATTTT; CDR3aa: CASSSDRAITDTQYF
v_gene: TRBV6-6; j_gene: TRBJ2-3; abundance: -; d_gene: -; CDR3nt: TGTGCCAGCAGAGCAATAGGTTCGACAGATACGCAGTATTTT; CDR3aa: CASRAIGSTDTQYF
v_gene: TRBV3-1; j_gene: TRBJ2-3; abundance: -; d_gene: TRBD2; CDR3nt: TGTGCCAGCAGCGAGGGACTAGCGGGAGCGGATACGCAGTATTTT; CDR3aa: CASSEGLAGADTQYF
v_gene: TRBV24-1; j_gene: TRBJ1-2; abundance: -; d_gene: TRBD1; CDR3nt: TGTGCCACCAGTGGGTCCGGGACAGAGTCAACTAACTATGGCTACACCTTC; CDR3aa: CATSGSGTESTNYGYTF
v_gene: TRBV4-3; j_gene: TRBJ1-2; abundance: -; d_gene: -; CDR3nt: TGCGCCAGCAGCCAAGAAAAAGCTAACTATGGCTACACCTTC; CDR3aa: CASSQEKANYGYTF
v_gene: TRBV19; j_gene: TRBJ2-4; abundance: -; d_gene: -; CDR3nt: TGTGCCAGTAGGCCCCAGGGGGGCAAAAACATTCAGTACTTC; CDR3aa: CASRPQGGKNIQYF
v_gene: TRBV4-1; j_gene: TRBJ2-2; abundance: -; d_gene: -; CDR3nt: TGCGCCAGCAGCCAGATTAACACCGGGGAGCTGTTTTTT; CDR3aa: CASSQINTGELFF
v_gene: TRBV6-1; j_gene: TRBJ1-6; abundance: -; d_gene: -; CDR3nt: TGTGCCAGCAGTGAAGACTGGGCTTCACCCCTCCACTTT; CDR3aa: CASSEDWASPLHF
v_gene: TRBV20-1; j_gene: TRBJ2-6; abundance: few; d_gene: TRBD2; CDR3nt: TGCAGTGCTAGAGCCCCTATTACTAGCGGGTTCTCTGGGGCCAACGTCCTGACTTTC; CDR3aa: CSARAPITSGFSGANVLTF
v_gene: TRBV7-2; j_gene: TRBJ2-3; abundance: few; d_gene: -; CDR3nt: TGTGCCAGCAGCTTAGAGCTGGCGGTTAGCACAGATACGCAGTATTTT; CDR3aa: CASSLELAVSTDTQYF
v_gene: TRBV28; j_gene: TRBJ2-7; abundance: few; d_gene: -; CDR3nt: TGTGCCAGCAGTATTTCGGGGCGCGTCCACGAGCAGTACTTC; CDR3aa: CASSISGRVHEQYF
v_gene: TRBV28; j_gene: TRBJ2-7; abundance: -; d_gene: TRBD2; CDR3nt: TGTGCCAGCAGGTCGGGACTATCGTTCCCCTACGAGCAGTACTTC; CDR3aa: CASRSGLSFPYEQYF
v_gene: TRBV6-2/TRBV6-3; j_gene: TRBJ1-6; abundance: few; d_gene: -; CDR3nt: TGTGCCAGCAGCTATCAACAGGGAACCACTTCACCCCTCCACTTT; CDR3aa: CASSYQQGTTSPLHF
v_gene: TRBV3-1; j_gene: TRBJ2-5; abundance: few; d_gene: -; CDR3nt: TGTGCCAGCAGCCAAGTGTTGGTCAAAGAGACCCAGTACTTC; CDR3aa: CASSQVLVKETQYF